This T cell receptor beta chain was recorded in a study of blood T cell repertoires in COVID-19. Study at large: Samples came from the United States, Italy and Spain, spanning acute and convalescent COVID-19. The analysed material was cDNA or gDNA that came from T cells, B-cell-depleted T cells, or PBMCs.

TCRdb's copy holds only in-frame clones and misses some; the assay was immunoSEQ multiplex PCR. The sample carries more than 85,000 clones, about 84% recorded once. Sequences were obtained from peripheral blood. The sequence was obtained from an elderly man with active or convalescent COVID-19.

CDR3 loop: CASSQGLNQPQHF. CDR3 in DNA: TGCGCCAGCAGCCAGGGCCTAAATCAGCCCCAGCATTTT. The genes are TRBV4-1 and TRBJ1-5; D uncertain. Germline CDR1 reads MGHRA; CDR2 reads YSYEKL. Trimming took off 3 bases at V and 4 bases at J, with 7 bases between the two ends. The CDR3 length is 13 residues.